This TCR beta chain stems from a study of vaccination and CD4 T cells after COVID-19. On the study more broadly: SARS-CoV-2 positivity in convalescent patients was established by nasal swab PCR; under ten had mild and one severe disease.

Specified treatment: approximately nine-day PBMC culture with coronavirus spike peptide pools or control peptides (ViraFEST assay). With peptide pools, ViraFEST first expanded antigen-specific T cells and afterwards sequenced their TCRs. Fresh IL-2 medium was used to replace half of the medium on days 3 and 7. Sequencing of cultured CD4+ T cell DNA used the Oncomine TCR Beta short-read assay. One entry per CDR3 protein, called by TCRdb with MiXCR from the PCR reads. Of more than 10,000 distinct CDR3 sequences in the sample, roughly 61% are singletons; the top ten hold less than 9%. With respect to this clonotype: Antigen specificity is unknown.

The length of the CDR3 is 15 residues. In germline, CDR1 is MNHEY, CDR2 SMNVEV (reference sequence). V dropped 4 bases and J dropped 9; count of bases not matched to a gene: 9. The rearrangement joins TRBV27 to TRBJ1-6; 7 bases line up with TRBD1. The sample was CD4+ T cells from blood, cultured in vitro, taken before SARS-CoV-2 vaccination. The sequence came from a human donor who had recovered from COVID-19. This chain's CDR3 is CASSYATGVGSPLHF. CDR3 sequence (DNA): TGTGCCAGCAGTTACGCTACAGGGGTAGGTTCACCCCTCCACTTT.